This T cell receptor (beta chain) was captured by sequencing in a study of blood T cell repertoires in COVID-19. Study information: The analysed material was cDNA or gDNA that came from T cells, B-cell-depleted T cells, or PBMCs.

Trimming pared 2 bases from V and 2 bases from J, leaving 13 bases between. Germline values: CDR1 SGHNT, CDR2 YYREEE (reference sequence). The CDR3 is made up of 15 amino acids. Generated by immunoSEQ multiplex PCR, the TCRdb table keeps only in-frame clones and is missing some. This table has about 300,000 clones, about 85% appearing once. The TCR sequence derives from a young woman who had recovered from COVID-19. The chain recombines TRBV5-4 with TRBJ1-2, with D unclear. Sequencing was carried out using PBMCs or T cells enriched from blood (not recorded which). This chain's CDR3 is CASSFSGRPNYGYTF. DNA for the CDR3: TGTGCCAGCAGCTTTAGCGGACGCCCAAACTATGGCTACACCTTC. Using reference TRBV5-4 and TRBJ1-2 for the parts outside the CDR3, the full variable domain is ETGVTQSPTHLIKTRGQQVTLRCSSQSGHNTVSWYQQALGQGPQFIFQYYREEENGRGNFPPRFSGLQFPNYSSELNVNALELDDSALYLCASSFSGRPNYGYTFGSGTRLTVV.